Listed here are 13 T cell receptor beta chains from one sample, sequenced in a study of circulating CD8 cells and anti-PD-1 response in melanoma. Using around 16 ng of total RNA, TCR libraries were made with the QIAseq Immune Repertoire TCR panel. Via MiXCR, TCRdb re-called the reads, giving one row per CDR3 protein. The sample yields 150 to 200 distinct CDR3 sequences, 21% seen once. Sorting of live CD3+CD8+TCRalphabeta+ cells by PD-1 and/or TIGIT gave four subsets. Material: CD8+ T cells from PBMCs, obtained at baseline or after one month of anti-PD-1 therapy (not recorded which). The receptors originated from a human donor with melanoma.

This clonotype is labeled as large. V and J are TRBV25-1 and TRBJ2-7, with D possibly matching TRBD1 (5 bases). V was clipped by 10 bases and J by 6 bases, with 16 bases between them. The CDR3 consists of 12 residues. Per germline, CDR1 MGHDK and CDR2 SYGVNS. In nucleotides, the CDR3 is TGTGCCATCGAAACTGGGGCCGCCGAGCAGTACTTC. Encoded protein: CAIETGAAEQYF.

The genes are TRBV24-1 and TRBJ2-7; 8 bases align to TRBD1. The CDR3 sequence is 14 residues long. Unmatched junction bases numbered 7, after V lost 5 bases and J lost 5 bases. Germline lookup yields CDR1 KGHDR and CDR2 SFDVKD. CDR3 residues: CATSAPDRVDEQYF. CDR3 DNA sequence: TGTGCCACCAGTGCCCCGGACAGGGTGGACGAGCAGTACTTC.

The table lists this clonotype with a count of one. The junction does not match germline at one end; this may be a read error. The CDR3: CASTLRGYYPEASF. CDR3 coding DNA: TGCGCCAGCACGCTTCGGGGGTACTACCCTGAAGCTTCCTTT. V gene TRBV28 combines with J gene TRBJ1-1; D perhaps matches TRBD1 (5 bases). This CDR3 is 14 amino acids long. The germline V gene encodes CDR1 MDHEN and CDR2 SYDVKM.

A remark on this clonotype: A far larger clone differs by one base, so this is likely a read error. The CDR3 DNA is TGTGCCAGCGGTTATGGGGGACAGAGGGCTGAAGCTTTCTTT. It yields the protein CASGYGGQRAEAFF. This chain joins TRBV6-2 or TRBV6-3 and TRBJ1-1; the match to TRBD1 covers 7 bases. The CDR3 loop spans 14 amino acids. Germline V gives CDR1 MNHEY, CDR2 SVGEGT.

This clonotype is large within its sample. The chain combines TRBV2 with TRBJ2-3, with TRBD2 as a possible D gene (6 bases). The CDR3 is 14 amino acids. Germline V gives CDR1 SNHLY, CDR2 FYNNEI. V lost 7 bases and J 2 bases, leaving 13 bases between the germline ends. The chain's CDR3 is CASTEGMITDTQYF. CDR3 nucleotide sequence: TGTGCCAGCACGGAGGGGATGATCACAGATACGCAGTATTTT.

This clonotype was detected only a few times. This chain connects TRBV28 to TRBJ2-7; D not certain. Trimming stripped 2 bases from V and 0 bases from J, with 8 bases between. The V gene's germline CDR1 is MDHEN and CDR2 SYDVKM. This CDR3 contains 14 residues. CDR3 nucleotides: TGTGCCAGCAGTTTAGTAGCAAACTCCTACGAGCAGTACTTC. Translated, it gives CASSLVANSYEQYF.

Within the sample, this clonotype is large. This sequence joins TRBV27 and TRBJ2-4; 7 bases are a match to TRBD1. The length of the CDR3 is 17 residues. V trimming: 5 bases; J trimming: 0 bases; junction bases outside the gene matches: 10. The germline CDR1 and CDR2 sequences are MNHEY and SMNVEV (reference sequence). CDR3 amino acids: CASSVRQGGLAKNIQYF. The CDR3, as DNA: TGTGCCAGCAGTGTACGACAGGGCGGGCTAGCCAAAAACATTCAGTACTTC.

In this sample, this clonotype is medium-sized. The chain employs TRBV28 and TRBJ2-7; no firm D call. The ends were cut back, 2 bases at V and 0 bases at J, with 5 bases in the middle. Per germline, CDR1 MDHEN and CDR2 SYDVKM. The CDR3 is 13 residues long. The CDR3, as DNA: TGTGCCAGCAGTTTAGGAGCCTCCTACGAGCAGTACTTC. Its protein is CASSLGASYEQYF.

The count of this clonotype is one. A much larger clone lies one base from this, so it may be a read error. The chain employs TRBV2 and TRBJ1-1, with no clear D. This CDR3 contains 17 residues. Germline CDR1 and CDR2: SNHLY and FYNNEI. The CDR3 DNA is TGTGCCAGCAGTGGCCTCCGGACCCGGACCACGAACACTGAAGCTCTCTTT. Protein sequence: CASSGLRTRTTNTEALF.

To note about this clonotype: With a far larger clone one base away, a read error is the likely cause. The CDR3 here is CASSCGGQRAEAFF. CDR3 nucleotide sequence: TGTGCCAGCAGTTGTGGGGGACAGAGGGCTGAAGCTTTCTTT. The J gene is TRBJ1-1, the V gene TRBV6-2 or TRBV6-3, with 7 bases matching TRBD1. After removal of 4 bases from V and 6 bases from J, the junction contained 8 bases not matched to a gene. This CDR3 contains 14 residues. Per the germline V gene, CDR1 is MNHEY and CDR2 is SVGEGT.

Within the sample, this clonotype is large. The chain couples TRBV7-3 to TRBJ2-3, with 8 bases aligning to TRBD2. The germline CDR1 and CDR2 sequences are SGHTA and FQGTGA. Trimming removed 5 bases from V and 0 bases from J; junction bases left unmatched: 4. The CDR3 consists of 15 residues. The CDR3 region has the DNA TGTGCCAGCAGCCGACTAGCGTTGAGCACAGATACGCAGTATTTT. Translated, it gives CASSRLALSTDTQYF.

This clonotype has more than one count but fewer than ten. A single base separates this from a much larger clone, so it may be a read error. The V call is TRBV28, the J call TRBJ2-1, with D possibly TRBD2 on 5 matching bases. The V gene lost 6 bases and the J gene lost 4 bases, with 13 bases spanning the gap. The CDR3 has 14 amino acids. Per the germline V gene, CDR1 is MDHEN and CDR2 is SYDVKM. The CDR3 sequence is CASRIVGVYNEQFF. Here the CDR3 DNA reads TGTGCCAGCAGGATAGTGGGAGTTTACAATGAGCAGTTCTTC.

By sample fraction, this clonotype is large. CDR3 bases: TGTGCCAGCAGTCCACCTAGGGGGCCCCAGCATTTT. As protein: CASSPPRGPQHF. The V and J genes are TRBV28 and TRBJ1-5; tentatively, D is TRBD1 (5 bases). The V gene's germline CDR1 is MDHEN and CDR2 SYDVKM. The length of the CDR3 is 12 residues. The V gene lost 5 bases and the J gene lost 9 bases, with 11 bases spanning the gap.